These 8 T cell receptor beta chains came from one sample sequenced in a study of T cells after yellow fever vaccination. Each CDR3 protein is one row after TCRdb ran MiXCR on the 5' RACE reads. Among 150,000 to 200,000 distinct CDR3 sequences, around 9.3% were seen once, and the ten largest hold roughly 36%. This specimen was CD8+ T cells sorted from PBMCs, taken 45 days after the yellow fever booster vaccination. These receptors were obtained from a man aged 18-30 years who received the YFV17D yellow fever vaccine.

This clonotype was counted a few times. The V call is TRBV12-3 or TRBV12-4, the J call TRBJ1-5; D is perhaps TRBD1 (5 bases). This CDR3 has 14 amino acids. V was trimmed by 3 bases and J by 4 bases, leaving 10 bases between them. In DNA, the CDR3 is TGTGCCAGCAGTTTGGGGGTGGAGAATCAGCCCCAGCATTTT. Translation gives CASSLGVENQPQHF.

The chain uses TRBV18 and TRBJ1-3, with unresolved D. The CDR3 consists of 12 residues. Germline CDR1 and CDR2: KGHSH and LQKENI. Trimming cost V 3 bases and J 4 bases, with 4 bases left between them. CDR3 DNA sequence: TGTGCCAGCTCACCGTGGGGAAACACCATATATTTT. Protein: CASSPWGNTIYF.

In this sample, this clonotype turned up many times. The J gene is TRBJ2-5, the V gene TRBV27; 14 bases match TRBD2. J gave up 5 bases and V 6 bases, and 8 bases lay outside the gene matches. The CDR3 has 16 residues. CDR1 and CDR2 from the germline V gene are MNHEY and SMNVEV (reference sequence). In DNA, the CDR3 is TGTGCCAGCAGAAAGGGGACTAGCGGGGGCTTGGAGACCCAGTACTTC. It translates to CASRKGTSGGLETQYF.

This clonotype was picked up a small number of times. The chain is built from TRBV29-1 and TRBJ2-3, with TRBD2 as a possible D gene (5 bases). This CDR3 comprises 14 residues. V lost 1 base and J lost 2, with 10 bases in between. Germline V CDR1 and CDR2: SQVTM, ANQGSEA. CDR3 in DNA: TGCAGCGTTGAAGGACGGGATTTCACAGATACGCAGTATTTT. Its translation: CSVEGRDFTDTQYF.

This clonotype turned up a few times. V usage is TRBV20-1 and J usage is TRBJ1-5; D might be TRBD1 (6 bases). Trimming took off 2 bases at V and 1 base at J, with 12 bases between the two ends. The CDR3 is 15 residues long. Germline values: CDR1 DFQATT, CDR2 SNEGSKA (reference sequence). The DNA of the CDR3 is TGCAGTGCTAGATACAGGGAAGGGAGCAATCAGCCCCAGCATTTT. Its translation: CSARYREGSNQPQHF.

The J gene is TRBJ1-1, the V gene TRBV6-1; TRBD1 aligns across 12 bases. V gave up 1 base and J gave up 5 bases; unmatched junction bases: 2. Germline V gene lookup returns CDR1 MNHNS and CDR2 SASEGT. The CDR3 length is 15 residues. CDR3: CASSEGDRGPTEAFF. The CDR3 nucleotides are TGTGCCAGCAGTGAAGGGGACAGGGGGCCGACTGAAGCTTTCTTT.

V is TRBV7-9 and J is TRBJ1-6; D uncertain. This CDR3 comprises 13 residues. Per germline, CDR1 SEHNR and CDR2 FQNEAQ (reference sequence). The V gene lost 3 bases and the J gene lost 10 bases, with 10 bases spanning the gap. Written as DNA, the CDR3 is TGTGCCAGCAGCTTGGCAGGAAACTCACCCCTCCACTTT. Its translation: CASSLAGNSPLHF.

This clonotype has only a few counts. One end of the junction does not line up with germline, which may come from a read error. The chain employs TRBV4-3 and TRBJ1-1; maybe TRBD1 (5 bases). The CDR3 is 15 residues long. Germline loops: CDR1 LGHNA, CDR2 YSLEER. DNA of the CDR3: TGCGCCAGCAGTCAAGGGGAGGGCACGAACACTGAAGCTTTCTTT. Amino acids: CASSQGEGTNTEAFF.